The rows below give T cell receptor beta chains drawn from one sample of a study of spatial heterogeneity in lung cancer. TCRdb ran MiXCR on the 5' RACE reads and lists one entry per CDR3 protein. The profile shows fewer than 40,000 distinct CDR3 sequences, approximately 7.5% of them singletons. The specimen comprised PBMCs, sampled at surgery. These TCRs come from a male donor with early-stage non-small cell lung cancer. Both conserved end residues are part of each CDR3. Fields, in order: J gene, V gene, CDR3 protein.

TRBJ1-1,TRBV4-2,CASSQGSNTEAFF
TRBJ1-5,TRBV6-6,CASSSARGNQPQHF
TRBJ2-1,TRBV28,CASSLPLAEQRSYNEQFF
TRBJ2-3,TRBV7-2,CASRAALTSSYTDTQYF
TRBJ2-2,TRBV27,CASSHGQTTGELFF
TRBJ1-1,TRBV9,CASSVHLSAEAFF
TRBJ1-2,TRBV30,CAWSRDAGDYTF
TRBJ1-1,TRBV10-3,CAISDQGGVDTEAFF
TRBJ1-4,TRBV2,CASSAGTGNEKLFF
TRBJ1-5,TRBV4-2,CASSQERGGHNQPQHF
TRBJ2-2,TRBV28,CASSGGTGELFF
TRBJ1-2,TRBV12-3/TRBV12-4,CASSSPPSYGYTF
TRBJ1-5,TRBV7-2,CASSLTGAGGNQPQHF
TRBJ2-3,TRBV6-2/TRBV6-3,CATSGTSGSFPDTQYF
TRBJ1-5,TRBV5-5,CASSLEYSNQPQHF
TRBJ1-2,TRBV12-3/TRBV12-4,CASNPSGGAYGYTF
TRBJ1-5,TRBV3-1,CASSLPTGPQHF
TRBJ1-2,TRBV27,CASSLVLGGGYTF
TRBJ2-1,TRBV6-1,CASSRAGTSYNEQFF